This T cell receptor (beta chain) stems from a study of T cell responses to AZD1222 COVID-19 vaccine. The CDR3 consists of 13 residues. With 4 bases removed from V and 2 bases from J, the gap between germline ends came to 7 bases. Germline-derived CDR1 and CDR2 are SGHVS and FNYEAQ. Here immunoSEQ multiplex PCR was the method, and the copy in TCRdb shows in-frame clones only, minus some. The repertoire has over 100,000 clones, around 86% of them found once; the top ten carry around 20%. The chain links TRBV7-6 to TRBJ2-3; D not resolved. The sequencing used peripheral blood, collected on day 0 of AZD1222 vaccination. The receptor was derived from an adult in good health. CDR3 sequence: CASSSSSTDTQYF. The CDR3 coding sequence is TGTGCCAGCAGCTCCAGTTCCACAGATACGCAGTATTTT.